These T cell receptor beta chains were read from a single sample in a study of cytomegalovirus exposure and HLA in healthy donors. TCRdb's copy holds only in-frame clones and misses some; the assay was immunoSEQ multiplex PCR. The sample carries about 130,000 clones, about 82% recorded once. Sequencing used PBMCs. Every receptor here comes from a boy younger than 18 in good health and CMV-seronegative. CDR3s include the opening cysteine and the closing phenylalanine or tryptophan. Each record gives: J gene, V gene, clone size, D gene, CDR3 DNA, CDR3 protein. A D gene is named only where the DNA matches it firmly. A clone size is listed for some rows: how often the clone was seen (once, few, many), or a class if it is expanded.

TRBJ1-1	TRBV7-9	NA	TRBD1	TGTGCCAGCAGCCCCGCTAGGACAGGGGGCGAGGCTTTCTTT	CASSPARTGGEAFF
TRBJ1-2	TRBV7-8	NA	NA	TGTGCCAGCAGCCAGGGACTGACCTATGGCTACACCTTC	CASSQGLTYGYTF
TRBJ2-1	TRBV10-3	NA	NA	TGTGCCACCGCTAGTAGGAAAGAGTCGAACGAGCAGTTCTTC	CATASRKESNEQFF
TRBJ2-3	TRBV27	NA	TRBD1	TGTGCCAGCAGTCCTCGGACAGGGTGGAAAGATACGCAGTATTTT	CASSPRTGWKDTQYF
TRBJ1-5	TRBV6-1	few	NA	TGTGCCAGCAGTGGGTGGGGGGATCAGCCCCAGCATTTT	CASSGWGDQPQHF
TRBJ2-7	TRBV5-1	few	TRBD2	TGCGCCAGCCGACTAGCGGGAGACTACGAGCAGTACTTC	CASRLAGDYEQYF
TRBJ1-1	TRBV5-6	NA	TRBD1	TGTGCCAGCAGTTTGGGGGACAGGGGGACTGAAGCTTTCTTT	CASSLGDRGTEAFF
TRBJ2-5	TRBV19	NA	NA	TGTGCCAGTAGTATAGGATGGGGGGAAGAGACCCAGTACTTC	CASSIGWGEETQYF
TRBJ2-7	TRBV19	NA	NA	TGTGCCAGTACCGGGACTGCGTCCTACGAGCAGTACTTC	CASTGTASYEQYF
TRBJ2-2	TRBV5-4	NA	TRBD1	TGTGCCAGCAGCAACGGAGGACAGGGGATCGGGGAGCTGTTTTTT	CASSNGGQGIGELFF
TRBJ2-1	TRBV7-8	NA	NA	TGTGCCAGCAGCGGACGGGCTAGCACAAACAATGAGCAGTTCTTC	CASSGRASTNNEQFF
TRBJ2-7	TRBV4-1	NA	TRBD2	TGCGCCAGCAGCCAAGCGACTAGCGGGAACGAGCAGTACTTC	CASSQATSGNEQYF
TRBJ1-2	TRBV27	NA	NA	TGTGCCAGCAGTTTAAGGGGATCTAACTATGGCTACACCTTC	CASSLRGSNYGYTF
TRBJ2-1	TRBV6-5	NA	NA	TGTGCCAGCAAGGGGCTCTACAATGAGCAGTTCTTC	CASKGLYNEQFF